This is a list of T cell receptor beta chains from one sample in a study of T cell changes during pregnancy in multiple sclerosis. Generated by immunoSEQ multiplex PCR, the TCRdb table keeps only in-frame clones and is missing some. The top ten clones hold around 4% of a sample with about 55,000 clones, around 93% of them seen once. The material was CD8+ T cells from peripheral blood mononuclear cells, obtained in the second trimester of pregnancy. The receptors originated from a female donor with multiple sclerosis, enrolled in a pregnancy study. Each CDR3 is given with its conserved first and last residue. D genes are given only for firm matches. For some rows the clone size is stated as once, few or many, or as a class when expanded; others skip it.

>TRBJ1-5|NA|TRBD1|TRBV2
TGTGCCAGCAGCCGGGACAGTTATCAGCCCCAGCATTTT
CASSRDSYQPQHF
>TRBJ2-2|NA|NA|TRBV27
TGTGCCAGCAGCAAGGCAGGGTGGAACACCGGGGAGCTGTTTTTT
CASSKAGWNTGELFF
>TRBJ2-3|NA|TRBD2|TRBV6-6
TGTGCCAGCACGGCTAGCGGGGGGGACACAGATACGCAGTATTTT
CASTASGGDTDTQYF
>TRBJ1-3|NA|NA|TRBV7-2
TGTGCCAGCAGCTTATCAGGAAGCTCTGGAAACACCATATATTTT
CASSLSGSSGNTIYF
>TRBJ1-6|NA|NA|TRBV7-2
TGTGCCAGCAGCCCTAACGGACGGCGGGGAAGCTCCTATAATTCACCCCTCCACTTT
CASSPNGRRGSSYNSPLHF
>TRBJ2-1|NA|NA|TRBV11-2
TGTGCCAGCAGCTTAACAAACAACTTCCTAGGGGATGAGCAGTTCTTC
CASSLTNNFLGDEQFF
>TRBJ2-5|once|TRBD1|TRBV28
TGTGCCAGCAGTGGGACAGGGGGCTTGGAGACCCAGTACTTC
CASSGTGGLETQYF
>TRBJ1-6|NA|NA|TRBV5-4
TGTGCCAGCAGCTTGTTCAGCGATTCCCCCCTCCACTTT
CASSLFSDSPLHF
>TRBJ1-1|NA|NA|TRBV7-9
TGTGCCAGCAGCGTCACACGCACTGAAGCTTTCTTT
CASSVTRTEAFF
>TRBJ2-1|NA|TRBD2|TRBV2
TGTGCCAGCAGTGAACTAGCGGGAGGCTCCTACAATGAGCAGTTCTTC
CASSELAGGSYNEQFF
>TRBJ1-6|NA|NA|TRBV10-3
TGTGCCATCAGTGGGGGGGGAGGTAATTCACCCCTCCACTTT
CAISGGGGNSPLHF
>TRBJ2-2|NA|TRBD1|TRBV2
TGTGCCAGCAGAGTAGGACAGGGCGGTTCCGGGGAGCTGTTTTTT
CASRVGQGGSGELFF
>TRBJ2-7|NA|TRBD2|TRBV11-2
TGTGCCAGCAGCCAACCTCGGGGGGGACTCCCCCACGAGCAGTACTTC
CASSQPRGGLPHEQYF
>TRBJ1-1|NA|NA|TRBV27
TGTGCCAGCAGTTCCCGGGACACTCTGAACACTGAAGCTTTCTTT
CASSSRDTLNTEAFF
>TRBJ2-1|NA|TRBD2|TRBV7-9
TGTGCCAGCAGCCCCGTGACTAGCGGGAGTCGGTACAATGAGCAGTTCTTC
CASSPVTSGSRYNEQFF
>TRBJ1-2|NA|TRBD1|TRBV5-4
TGTGCCAGCAGCTTGACCCGGGACAGGGGCTACTATGGCTACACCTTC
CASSLTRDRGYYGYTF
>TRBJ1-1|NA|NA|TRBV21-1
TGTGCCAGCAGCAAACTGGACAGGGTTTGTGGGAACACTGAAGCTTTCTTT
CASSKLDRVCGNTEAFF
>TRBJ2-5|NA|TRBD2|TRBV9
TGTGCCAGCAGCGTAGGTGATACCGGGGGGGGGCGCGGGGAGACCCAGTACTTC
CASSVGDTGGGRGETQYF
>TRBJ2-1|once|TRBD2|TRBV6-1
TGTGCCAGCGGATTCGGACTAGCGGGGAATGAGCAGTTCTTC
CASGFGLAGNEQFF
>TRBJ2-7|NA|TRBD1|TRBV7-9
TGTGCCAGCAGCCCCCGGACAGGGCTGTACGAGCAGTACTTC
CASSPRTGLYEQYF
>TRBJ2-3|NA|TRBD2|TRBV14
TGTGCCAGCAGCCAAGCGGGGGGGCATCTGTTAGATACGCAGTATTTT
CASSQAGGHLLDTQYF
>TRBJ2-7|NA|TRBD1|TRBV28
TGTGCCAGCAGTCCCGACAGGGTGGGAATTAGGTACGAGCAGTACTTC
CASSPDRVGIRYEQYF
>TRBJ1-1|NA|NA|TRBV6-6
TGTGCCAGCAGTTACCAGAACACTGAAGCTTTCTTT
CASSYQNTEAFF
>TRBJ2-1|NA|TRBD2|TRBV7-9
TGTGCCAGCAGCGGGGGACTAGCGGGAACCCCCTACAATGAGCAGTTCTTC
CASSGGLAGTPYNEQFF
>TRBJ2-1|NA|NA|TRBV5-5
TGTGCCAGCAGCATATCGCGGGCCCCCTACAATGAGCAGTTCTTC
CASSISRAPYNEQFF
>TRBJ2-5|NA|NA|TRBV7-8
TGTGCCAGCAGTCGCCGGGACTACCAAGAGACCCAGTACTTC
CASSRRDYQETQYF
>TRBJ1-1|NA|TRBD1|TRBV13
TGTGCCAGCAGTTGGGGAACAGGGGTGGGCACTGAAGCTTTCTTT
CASSWGTGVGTEAFF
>TRBJ1-6|NA|TRBD1|TRBV23-1
TGCGCCAGCAGTCAGCCGATACAGGGGCGGGATTCACCCCTCCACTTT
CASSQPIQGRDSPLHF
>TRBJ2-5|NA|NA|TRBV5-4
TGTGCCAGCAGCTTCCTTAGCGGAGAGACCCAGTACTTC
CASSFLSGETQYF
>TRBJ1-1|NA|NA|TRBV4-2
TGTGCCAGCAGCCTCGGGTTGATCACTGAAGCTTTCTTT
CASSLGLITEAFF
>TRBJ2-1|NA|NA|TRBV29-1
TGCAGCGTTGAAGACTACCAAACAGGCTACAATGAGCAGTTCTTC
CSVEDYQTGYNEQFF
>TRBJ2-2|NA|TRBD2|TRBV7-9
TGTGCCAGCAGCTCCTCCAGACTAGCGGCTAACACCGGGGAGCTGTTTTTT
CASSSSRLAANTGELFF
>TRBJ1-1|NA|NA|TRBV7-9
TGTGCCAGCAGCCCACGGGACAATGCTAACACTGAAGCTTTCTTT
CASSPRDNANTEAFF
>TRBJ2-3|NA|NA|TRBV2
TGTGCCAGCAGTGCAAGAGGGGATACGCAGTATTTT
CASSARGDTQYF
>TRBJ2-7|NA|TRBD2|TRBV6-5
TGTGCCAGCCTAGGAAGTAGCGGGGGGATCTACGAGCAGTACTTC
CASLGSSGGIYEQYF
>TRBJ2-1|NA|TRBD2|TRBV19
TGTGCCAGTAGTAAGGGGCTAGCGGACAATGAGCAGTTCTTC
CASSKGLADNEQFF